This TCR beta chain was recorded in a study of cytomegalovirus exposure and HLA in healthy donors. Study findings and constraints: Among the sequence variants, a highly shared cluster was likely an artifact of sequencing.

PCR was performed using 60 Vbeta and 13 Jbeta primers. The data were produced by immunoSEQ multiplex PCR, yet TCRdb's version contains in-frame clones alone and is incomplete. This table has roughly 52,000 clones, 75% to 80% appearing once. The V gene's germline CDR1 is SGHTA and CDR2 FQGNSA. The CDR3 is made up of 16 amino acids. V gave up 6 bases and J gave up 4 bases; unmatched junction bases: 12. This clone occurred a few times. As yet, its antigen is unknown. J is TRBJ2-3 and V is TRBV7-2; 8 nucleotides align to TRBD1. Sequencing was done on a sample of PBMCs. The sequence was obtained from a female donor in good health and CMV-seronegative. CDR3 in amino acids: CASSSRTGNLADTQYF. The CDR3, as DNA: TGTGCCAGCAGTTCTCGGACAGGGAATCTTGCAGATACGCAGTATTTT.